The 18 T cell receptor beta chains presented below share a single source sample, sequenced in a study of Graves' ophthalmopathy and Graves' hyperthyroidism. The authors amplified TCR beta CDR3 regions from RNA transcripts. HTBI primers were used in a first-round RT-PCR, which preceded a second-round multiplex PCR. TCRdb passed the multiplex PCR reads through MiXCR, listing each CDR3 protein once. The repertoire has 580,000 or so distinct CDR3 sequences, 39% of them found once; the top ten carry about 4.2%. Material: peripheral blood or thyroid tissue (not recorded which). The origin of the receptors is an adult man with Graves' hyperthyroidism.

This clonotype was recorded a few times. The CDR3 region has the DNA TGTGCCAGCAGTGAACAGGGGCGTCAAGAGACCCAGTACTTC. Translated, it gives CASSEQGRQETQYF. This chain uses TRBV25-1 with TRBJ2-5; D possibly corresponds to TRBD1 (6 bases). The CDR3 totals 14 residues. V was cut by 2 bases and J by 2 bases, with 9 bases left in between. Germline V lookup: CDR1 MGHDK, CDR2 SYGVNS.

In its sample, this clonotype was seen many times. V usage is TRBV9 and J usage is TRBJ1-5; D ambiguous. CDR3 length: 13 amino acids. With 2 bases removed from V and 6 bases from J, the gap between germline ends came to 9 bases. Germline-derived CDR1 and CDR2 are SGDLS and YYNGEE. CDR3 bases: TGTGCCAGCAGCGTCGCGGGCGGTCAGCCCCAGCATTTT. It codes for CASSVAGGQPQHF.

The sample holds many counts of this clonotype. The chain joins TRBV10-3 to TRBJ1-2, with 8 nucleotides matching TRBD1. The CDR3 sequence is 16 residues long. Germline V gene sequence: CDR1 ENHRY, CDR2 SYGVKD. The ends lost 6 bases at V and 3 bases at J; junction bases unmatched: 12. The CDR3 spells CAISLVQGANDYGYTF. As DNA, the CDR3 is TGTGCCATCAGCCTTGTTCAGGGGGCGAACGACTATGGCTACACCTTC.

This clonotype was seen a handful of times. The rearrangement uses TRBV7-6 and TRBJ1-2; no definite D call. The length of the CDR3 is 17 residues. Looked up from germline, CDR1 is SGHVS and CDR2 is FNYEAQ. Trimming removed 0 bases at V and 4 bases at J, with 18 bases between. The CDR3 DNA sequence: TGTGCCAGCAGCTTAGCAAGCGGAACGGTACCGAGCTATGGCTACACCTTC. Translating gives CASSLASGTVPSYGYTF.

In its sample, this clonotype was seen many times. The missing conserved phenylalanine or tryptophan at the end of this CDR3 makes a read error likely. The limits of the CDR3 on the DNA are not certain, so only TCRdb's listed CDR3 is given. This chain links TRBV6-5 with TRBJ1-1; the D call TRBD1 from the table was never checked on the DNA. CDR1 and CDR2 (germline): MNHEY, SVGAGI. The CDR3 length equals 12 residues, ends included. CDR3 loop: CASSRTGMDVHG.

The rearrangement joins TRBV7-3 to TRBJ2-7; the D is unclear. Germline-derived CDR1 and CDR2 are SGHTA and FQGTGA. The germline V and J ends were trimmed by 9 bases and 4 bases, with 4 bases remaining between them. The CDR3 is 9 amino acids. The CDR3 here is CARRYEQYF. In nucleotides, the CDR3 is TGTGCCAGGCGGTACGAGCAGTACTTC. The whole variable domain, remainder taken from reference TRBV7-3 and TRBJ2-7, is GAGVSQTPSNKVTEKGKYVELRCDPISGHTALYWYRQSLGQGPEFLIYFQGTGAADDSGLPNDRFFAVRPEGSVSTLKIQRTERGDSAVYLCARRYEQYFGPGTRLTVT.

The chain couples TRBV27 to TRBJ1-6; 7 bases are shared with TRBD1. The CDR3 has 16 residues. The V gene end was trimmed by 6 bases and the J gene end by 6 bases; junction bases not matched to a gene: 11. Germline V lookup: CDR1 MNHEY, CDR2 SMNVEV (reference sequence). CDR3 coding DNA: TGTGCCAGCAGGGGGGCCGGGACAGACATTAATTCACCCCTCCACTTT. Protein product: CASRGAGTDINSPLHF.

Only a few counts were recorded for this clonotype. The genes are TRBV28 and TRBJ1-2; the D gene is possibly TRBD1 (5 bases). CDR3 size: 13 residues. V was trimmed by 8 bases and J by 3 bases, leaving 13 bases between them. In germline, CDR1 is MDHEN, CDR2 SYDVKM. The DNA for the CDR3 is TGTGCCAGCGGGGCAGCAGGAGACTATGGCTACACCTTC. Its translation is CASGAAGDYGYTF.

The table lists this clonotype with many counts. The V call is TRBV19, the J call TRBJ1-2; tentatively, D is TRBD1 (5 bases). CDR3 length: 13 residues. Trimming took off 6 bases at V and 3 bases at J, with 11 bases between the two ends. The V gene's germline CDR1 is LNHDA and CDR2 SQIVND (reference sequence). The CDR3 loop is CASRSLGDYGYTF. The CDR3, as DNA: TGTGCCAGTAGGAGTTTAGGGGACTATGGCTACACCTTC.

This CDR3 reads CSARAIGRDNSPLHF. The CDR3 DNA reads TGCAGTGCTAGAGCAATTGGGCGGGATAATTCACCCCTCCACTTT. This chain connects TRBV20-1 to TRBJ1-6; D is unclear. The CDR3 contains 15 residues. Germline CDR1 DFQATT, CDR2 SNEGSKA (reference sequence). Between the trimmed V and J ends, which lost 1 base and 5 bases, there was a span of 12 bases.

The chain uses TRBV20-1 and TRBJ2-7; the D gene is possibly TRBD2 (6 bases). The V end was cut by 3 bases, the J end by 1 base, with 16 bases between. This CDR3 is built from 15 residues. From germline, CDR1 is DFQATT and CDR2 SNEGSKA (reference sequence). The CDR3 DNA is TGCAGTGCTAGGACGCCCTGGCGGGATTCCTACGAGCAGTACTTC. As protein: CSARTPWRDSYEQYF.

This clonotype was detected only once. This chain uses TRBV12-3 or TRBV12-4 with TRBJ1-4; 10 bases are a match to TRBD1. Losses at the gene ends were 10 bases for V and 4 bases for J; bases not matched to a gene: 9. CDR3 length equals 15 residues. The CDR3 region is CATRDRGTLNEKLFF. The CDR3 bases are TGTGCCACCCGGGACAGGGGAACTCTTAATGAAAAACTGTTTTTT.

This clonotype has at least ten counts. The J gene is TRBJ2-7, the V gene TRBV13; D is perhaps TRBD2 (6 bases). CDR1 and CDR2 (germline): PRHDT, FYEKMQ (reference sequence). V was shortened by 0 bases and J by 3 bases, with 15 bases between the two germline ends. The CDR3 loop spans 16 amino acids. Here the CDR3 DNA reads TGTGCCAGCAGCTTAGGGGGACTGGAGGCTAACTACGAGCAGTACTTC. This codes for CASSLGGLEANYEQYF.

The CDR3 nucleotides read TGCAGCGTTTTGACAGGGACAGGGGATATGGTGGAGGAAAAACTGTTTTTT. It codes for CSVLTGTGDMVEEKLFF. V usage is TRBV29-1 and J usage is TRBJ1-4; TRBD1 aligns across 10 bases. The germline gives CDR1 SQVTM, CDR2 ANQGSEA. The CDR3 sequence is 17 residues long. The V segment lost 5 bases and the J segment 8 bases; nucleotides outside the gene matches: 17.

The table lists this clonotype with many counts. The chain links TRBV19 to TRBJ2-7; 7 nucleotides match TRBD1. This CDR3 has 15 amino acids. Germline V lookup: CDR1 LNHDA, CDR2 SQIVND (reference sequence). V lost 3 bases and J lost 3; bases outside the gene matches: 8. CDR3 region: CASSMAGTVSYEQYF. The CDR3 DNA reads as TGTGCCAGTAGTATGGCCGGGACAGTAAGCTACGAGCAGTACTTC.

As for this clonotype: The junction does not match germline at one end; this may be a read error. The J gene is TRBJ2-2, the V gene TRBV2, with D perhaps assigned TRBD1 or TRBD2 (6 bases each). CDR1 SNHLY and CDR2 FYNNEI come from the germline V gene. This CDR3 contains 16 residues. The CDR3 here is CASSQDSRRGTGELFF. DNA of the CDR3: TGCGCCAGCAGCCAAGACAGTCGGAGGGGGACCGGGGAGCTGTTTTTT.

In its sample, this clonotype was seen many times. The chain employs TRBV6-5 and TRBJ1-1; unclear D gene. The CDR3 contains 13 residues. The germline V gene encodes CDR1 MNHEY and CDR2 SVGAGI. V was trimmed by 2 bases and J by 0 bases, leaving 4 bases between them. As DNA, the CDR3 is TGTGCCAGCAGTTACGGGATGAACACTGAAGCTTTCTTT. It codes for CASSYGMNTEAFF.

This chain connects TRBV7-9 to TRBJ2-7, with 9 bases matching TRBD1. This CDR3 has 14 amino acids. Germline CDR1 is SEHNR and CDR2 is FQNEAQ (reference sequence). The V and J ends lost 5 bases and 3 bases, in that order; junction bases with no gene match: 5. CDR3 sequence: CASSAGQGFYEQYF. CDR3 in DNA: TGTGCCAGCAGCGCAGGACAGGGGTTCTACGAGCAGTACTTC.